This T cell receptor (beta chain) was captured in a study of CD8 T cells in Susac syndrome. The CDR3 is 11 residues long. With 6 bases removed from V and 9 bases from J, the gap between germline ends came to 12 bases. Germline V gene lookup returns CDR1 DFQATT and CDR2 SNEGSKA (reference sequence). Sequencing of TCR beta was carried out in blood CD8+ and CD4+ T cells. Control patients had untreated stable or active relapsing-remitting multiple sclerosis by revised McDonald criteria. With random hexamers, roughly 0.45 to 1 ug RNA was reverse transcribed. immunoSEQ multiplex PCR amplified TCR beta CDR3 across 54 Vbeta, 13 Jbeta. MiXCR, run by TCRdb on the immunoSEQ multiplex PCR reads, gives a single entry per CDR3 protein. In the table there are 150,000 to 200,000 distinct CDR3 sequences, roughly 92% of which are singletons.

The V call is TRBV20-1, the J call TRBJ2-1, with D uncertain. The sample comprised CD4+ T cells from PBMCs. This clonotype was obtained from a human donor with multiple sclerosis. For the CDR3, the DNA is TGCAGTGCCCCCGCCAGCCGTGAGCAGTTCTTC. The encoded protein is CSAPASREQFF.